One T cell receptor beta chain is described in this entry. These data belong to a study of blood T cell repertoires in COVID-19. Seattle's cohort entered during active infection and was followed longitudinally. This table comes from immunoSEQ multiplex PCR, and its TCRdb copy is limited to in-frame clones, with some not included. The sample records approximately 170,000 clones, about 87% being singletons. Germline trimming cut 5 bases from V and 1 base from J; bases unmatched to any gene: 6. The CDR3 sequence is 15 residues long. Germline V gene lookup returns CDR1 MNHEY and CDR2 SVGAGI. The sequence was collected from a woman older than 75 with COVID-19, enrolled during active disease. The rearrangement uses TRBV6-5 and TRBJ2-3; 7 nucleotides line up with TRBD1. The sample consisted of peripheral blood. CDR3 residues: CASSLTGSGTDTQYF. In nucleotides, the CDR3 is TGTGCCAGCAGTCTGACAGGGTCGGGCACAGATACGCAGTATTTT.